This T cell receptor (beta chain) was found in a study of T cells after yellow fever vaccination (dated by TCRdb to the late 2010s). Background on the whole study: Libraries from fractions with low cell numbers were prepared with the SMART-Seq v4 Ultra Low Input RNA kit. To track T-cell clones before and after primary and booster YFV17D yellow fever vaccination, bulk TCR alpha and beta repertoires were sequenced longitudinally. Two healthy male donors, one aged 18 to 29 and one aged 30 to 40 years, were included in the cohort. Blood was collected at multiple timepoints before and after primary and secondary immunization, and bulk PBMC replicates and cell subsets were isolated.

Overall results and qualifications from the work: After the booster, most of the clones that had expanded following primary vaccination were detected again (almost 98% of CD4 and 80% to 90% of CD8), which suggests that memory was broadly maintained. Compared with the primary T-cell response, the secondary T-cell response was weaker but faster, peaking on day 5 rather than day 15. Only two donors were included in the study, so the extent to which the findings can be generalized is limited. Because abundant contaminating clonotypes from the bulk population could be contained in FACS-sorted repertoires, computational filtering was required. A small share of clonotypes occurred in both CD4 and CD8 compartments, likely arising from convergent recombination.

This specimen's treatment or condition label, per the study, means: live attenuated yellow fever vaccine strain. PBMCs were isolated from peripheral blood using a standard Ficoll-Paque protocol. CD4 and CD8 T-cell fractions were isolated with Dynabeads CD4 and CD8 positive selection kits. RNA was extracted with TriZol from bulk PBMCs, CD4 and CD8 fractions, and dextramer-positive and dextramer-negative fractions. Taken from the germline V gene (reference sequence), the CDR1 and CDR2 loops are DFQATT and SNEGSKA. The CDR3, from cysteine to phenylalanine, totals 14 residues. The CDR3 DNA has 42 bases and is translated from base 1. Remarks on this clonotype: Its specific antigen is unknown. The junction and the germline gene differ at one end; a read error may be behind it.

TCR cDNA was synthesized by 5'RACE template switching, which introduced a universal primer site and unique molecular identifiers. Priming of cDNA synthesis was performed from both the TCR alpha and TCR beta constant segments. Two PCR steps were used to amplify libraries, with sample barcodes and sequencing adapters being added in the second step. Sequencing of the libraries was done on either Illumina HiSeq 2500 (2x100 bp) or NovaSeq (2x150 bp). The original pipeline was this. MIGEC handled demultiplexing of reads and collapsing into UMI consensus sequences, while MiXCR performed V(D)J alignment. Clonotypes responding to the vaccine were identified with edgeR on replicate PBMC samples, with the criteria of FDR below 0.01 and a log2 fold change above 5 up to day 15. Bulk clonotypes were assigned CD4 or CD8 identity according to which sequenced CD4 or CD8 repertoire held them at higher abundance. The raw public reads went through TCRdb reprocessing: fastp at Q25, MiXCR clone calling, in-frame beta chains kept. Records with the same CDR3 protein are collapsed into one entry carrying the most frequent genes and DNA. TCRdb's processing, not the authors', yielded these V and J calls. The sample yields some 250,000 distinct CDR3 sequences; 6.9% were counted once. In total, the top ten clones hold around 0.9% of the sample.

The sample consisted of CD4+ T cells sorted from PBMCs, taken 15 days after the yellow fever booster vaccination. The TCR originated in a man aged 30-40 years who received the YFV17D yellow fever vaccine. Recombination joined TRBV20-1 with TRBJ2-2, with the identity of the D gene unclear. Read as DNA, the sequence is TGCGGTGCCGCTAGACTGGGGAATGTCGGGGAGCTGTTTTTT. Translated, this is CGAARLGNVGELFF.